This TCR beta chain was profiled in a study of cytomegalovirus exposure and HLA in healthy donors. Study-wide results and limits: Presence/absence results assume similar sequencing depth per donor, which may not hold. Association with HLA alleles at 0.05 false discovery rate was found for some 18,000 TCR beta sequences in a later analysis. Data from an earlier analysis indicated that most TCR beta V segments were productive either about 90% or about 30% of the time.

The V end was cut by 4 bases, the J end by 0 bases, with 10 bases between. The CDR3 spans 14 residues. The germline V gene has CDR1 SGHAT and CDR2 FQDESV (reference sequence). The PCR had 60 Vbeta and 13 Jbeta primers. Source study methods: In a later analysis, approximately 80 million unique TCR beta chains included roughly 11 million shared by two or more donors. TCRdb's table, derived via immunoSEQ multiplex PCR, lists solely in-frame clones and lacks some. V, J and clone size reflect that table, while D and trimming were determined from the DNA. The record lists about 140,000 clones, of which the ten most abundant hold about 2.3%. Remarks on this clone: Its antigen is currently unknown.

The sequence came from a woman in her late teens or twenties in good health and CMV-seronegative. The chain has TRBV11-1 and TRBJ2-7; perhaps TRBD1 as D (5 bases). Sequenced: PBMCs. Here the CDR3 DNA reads TGTGCCAGCAGCTACAGGACAAGCTCCTACGAGCAGTACTTC. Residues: CASSYRTSSYEQYF.